This T cell receptor (beta chain) came from a study of Ad26.COV2.S vaccination and SARS-CoV-2 variants. Study findings and constraints: From the TCR breadth and depth analyses, total T cell responses may have been underestimated. After vaccination, substantial breadth of spike-specific CD8+ and CD4+ responses was reported.

Some clones are missing from TCRdb's copy, which holds only in-frame ones; the method was immunoSEQ multiplex PCR. This sample has approximately 400,000 clones; 92% occur once, and the top ten carry under 5%. On this clone: Its antigen is unknown.

In germline, CDR1 is DFQATT, CDR2 SNEGSKA (reference sequence). V trimming: 3 bases; J trimming: 0 bases; junction bases outside the gene matches: 6. The CDR3 has 16 residues. The chain combines TRBV20-1 with TRBJ2-5; 11 bases are shared with TRBD2. The starting material was peripheral blood, obtained after recovery from COVID-19. The source is a human donor who had recovered from COVID-19. CDR3 coding DNA: TGCAGTGCTAGTGGCCTAGCGGGGGGAAACCAAGAGACCCAGTACTTC. Amino acid sequence: CSASGLAGGNQETQYF.